This T cell receptor beta chain was retrieved from a study of human T cells and chemical hapten exposure. Findings and limits, study-wide: A positive correlation with patch test score was found for PT1 expanded TCR counts.

Between the trimmed V and J ends, which lost 3 bases and 1 base, there was a span of 10 bases. The CDR3 covers 14 residues. Germline V gene sequence: CDR1 SQVTM, CDR2 ANQGSEA. This clonotype appeared many times. Its specificity is unknown. Time point described: pre-sensitization, week 0. Sample treatment: therapeutic diphenylcyclopropenone sensitization with weekly scalp DPC. The library gave individual cDNA molecules unique molecular identifiers. Using its own MiXCR run on the RACE reads, TCRdb lists one record per CDR3 protein. The table includes around 300,000 distinct CDR3 sequences, roughly 7.4% detected once.

V and J are TRBV29-1 and TRBJ2-4; possible D gene TRBD1, 6 bases. This clonotype was sampled from a man aged 18 to 29 with alopecia areata. Some clones in this sample may be carry-over from other donors' samples. Sequencing was performed on whole blood, taken in connection with sensitization to the hapten diphenylcyclopropenone (DPC). CDR3: CSVDFQGAKNIQYF. CDR3 nucleotide sequence: TGCAGCGTTGATTTCCAGGGGGCCAAAAACATTCAGTACTTC.